The rows below give T cell receptor beta chains drawn from one sample of a study of T cells after yellow fever vaccination. MiXCR, run by TCRdb on the 5' RACE reads, gives a single entry per CDR3 protein. The table has some 500,000 distinct CDR3 sequences, approximately 15% seen once. This specimen was PBMCs, taken on the day of the yellow fever booster vaccination. The receptor source for this set is a man aged 25-45 years who received the YFV17D yellow fever vaccine. Each CDR3 is given with its conserved first and last residue. A D gene is named only where the DNA matches it firmly. Not every row has a clone size; where given, it reads once, few, many or a size class.

d_gene	v_gene	abundance	j_gene	CDR3aa	CDR3nt
NA	TRBV5-1	NA	TRBJ1-2	CASSLEGPYLPYGYTF	TGCGCCAGCAGCTTGGAAGGGCCCTATTTGCCCTATGGCTACACCTTC
TRBD2	TRBV6-2/TRBV6-3	NA	TRBJ2-5	CASSRLASKEETQYF	TGTGCCAGCAGTCGACTAGCGAGTAAAGAAGAGACCCAGTACTTC
TRBD2	TRBV24-1	NA	TRBJ2-5	CATSDIDSGRQETQYF	TGTGCCACCAGTGATATTGATAGCGGGAGACAAGAGACCCAGTACTTC
TRBD1	TRBV3-1	few	TRBJ2-1	CASNPTGEQRGEQFF	TGTGCCAGCAACCCAACAGGGGAACAACGGGGTGAGCAGTTCTTC
TRBD1	TRBV24-1	NA	TRBJ2-5	CATSDDRGVSETQYF	TGTGCCACCAGTGATGACAGGGGGGTTTCGGAGACCCAGTACTTC
NA	TRBV19	few	TRBJ1-2	CASSIWASRERHYGYTF	TGTGCCAGTAGTATATGGGCCTCCCGGGAGCGGCACTATGGCTACACCTTC
TRBD2	TRBV19	NA	TRBJ2-1	CASSISGLAGRNEQFF	TGTGCCAGTAGTATTTCTGGACTAGCAGGGAGGAATGAGCAGTTCTTC
NA	TRBV12-3/TRBV12-4	NA	TRBJ2-3	CASSRTGLDRDTQYF	TGTGCCAGCAGTCGCACCGGACTAGACAGGGATACGCAGTATTTT
NA	TRBV10-2	NA	TRBJ2-3	CASSPPALPDTQYF	TGCGCCAGCAGCCCCCCAGCCCTGCCAGATACGCAGTATTTT
NA	TRBV10-1	NA	TRBJ2-2	CASSVSGSVGELFF	TGCGCCAGCAGTGTATCCGGGAGCGTTGGGGAGCTGTTTTTT
TRBD2	TRBV5-1	few	TRBJ2-3	CASSGAGLAGVADTQYF	TGCGCCAGCAGCGGGGCCGGACTAGCGGGAGTAGCAGATACGCAGTATTTT
NA	TRBV20-1	NA	TRBJ2-7	CSASVRRFVYEQYF	TGCAGTGCTAGCGTGCGGAGATTCGTCTACGAGCAGTACTTC
TRBD2	TRBV6-2/TRBV6-3	NA	TRBJ2-1	CASSYSAGGGLKQFF	TGTGCCAGCAGTTACTCGGCGGGAGGGGGGCTCAAGCAGTTCTTC
NA	TRBV12-3/TRBV12-4	NA	TRBJ2-2	CASSLALSGTGELFF	TGTGCCAGCAGTTTAGCGCTTAGCGGAACCGGGGAGCTGTTTTTT
NA	TRBV27	NA	TRBJ2-7	CASKDTAYEQYF	TGTGCCAGCAAGGACACCGCCTACGAGCAGTACTTC
TRBD1	TRBV5-1	few	TRBJ2-3	CASSSDREWGTDTQYF	TGCGCCAGCAGCTCGGACAGGGAATGGGGCACAGATACGCAGTATTTT
NA	TRBV30	NA	TRBJ2-1	CAWWGLANNEQFF	TGTGCCTGGTGGGGACTTGCCAACAATGAGCAGTTCTTC
TRBD1	TRBV9	NA	TRBJ1-2	CASSADSGTGDRDGYTF	TGTGCCAGCAGCGCCGACTCCGGGACAGGGGACCGCGATGGCTACACCTTC
NA	TRBV6-1	NA	TRBJ2-2	CASRDNPGTGELFF	TGTGCCAGCAGGGACAATCCTGGGACCGGGGAGCTGTTTTTT
TRBD2	TRBV18	few	TRBJ2-1	CASSSGLAGYVEQFF	TGTGCCAGCTCATCGGGACTAGCGGGATACGTTGAGCAGTTCTTC
TRBD1	TRBV11-1	few	TRBJ2-6	CASRSQGQGIAGANVLTF	TGTGCCAGCAGATCTCAGGGACAGGGAATCGCTGGGGCCAACGTCCTGACTTTC
TRBD2	TRBV5-6	many	TRBJ2-1	CASSATSGRANEQFF	TGTGCCAGCAGCGCGACTAGCGGGAGGGCCAATGAGCAGTTCTTC
NA	TRBV5-1	few	TRBJ1-1	CASSRTPGPMNTEAFF	TGCGCCAGCAGCCGGACCCCGGGCCCCATGAACACTGAAGCTTTCTTT
NA	TRBV9	NA	TRBJ2-2	CASSVGISGDAGELFF	TGTGCCAGCAGCGTAGGTATTAGCGGCGACGCCGGGGAGCTGTTTTTT
TRBD1	TRBV29-1	NA	TRBJ1-1	CSVKTGIATEAFF	TGCAGCGTAAAGACAGGGATTGCCACTGAAGCTTTCTTT
NA	TRBV20-1	many	TRBJ2-7	CSARRLGGHQYF	TGCAGTGCTAGGCGGTTGGGGGGACACCAGTACTTC
TRBD2	TRBV5-1	many	TRBJ2-4	CASSLEVAGRAKNIQYF	TGCGCCAGCAGCTTGGAGGTAGCGGGAAGGGCCAAAAACATTCAGTACTTC
NA	TRBV7-7	NA	TRBJ2-1	CASSPGPPAYNEQFF	TGTGCTAGCAGCCCTGGGCCGCCAGCCTACAATGAGCAGTTCTTC
NA	TRBV7-2	few	TRBJ1-5	CASSLLGGGNQPQHF	TGTGCCAGCAGCTTATTGGGTGGGGGCAATCAGCCCCAGCATTTT
NA	TRBV5-1	few	TRBJ2-2	CASQPSGSGELFF	TGCGCCAGCCAGCCCTCCGGTAGCGGGGAGCTGTTTTTT
NA	TRBV18	NA	TRBJ2-1	CASSSGITALNEQFF	TGTGCCAGCTCCTCGGGGATAACGGCTCTCAATGAGCAGTTCTTC
NA	TRBV10-1	NA	TRBJ2-3	CASMGAFTDTQYF	TGCGCCAGCATGGGAGCCTTCACAGATACGCAGTATTTT
NA	TRBV10-3	few	TRBJ1-4	CAISEQNNEKLFF	TGTGCCATCAGTGAACAGAATAATGAAAAACTGTTTTTT
NA	TRBV20-1	NA	TRBJ2-7	CSADTSFEQYF	TGCAGTGCCGATACTAGTTTCGAGCAGTACTTC
NA	TRBV9	NA	TRBJ1-4	CASSTRMGAGEKLFF	TGTGCCAGCAGCACCCGGATGGGGGCAGGGGAAAAACTGTTTTTT
TRBD2	TRBV5-5	NA	TRBJ2-1	CASSLLPAGTYNEQFF	TGTGCCAGCAGCTTACTCCCAGCGGGGACCTACAATGAGCAGTTCTTC
NA	TRBV12-3/TRBV12-4	few	TRBJ2-7	CASAWQHYEQYF	TGTGCCAGCGCCTGGCAACACTACGAGCAGTACTTC
NA	TRBV5-1	few	TRBJ2-5	CASSLDGRGPETQYF	TGCGCCAGCAGCTTGGACGGCAGGGGCCCAGAGACCCAGTACTTC